The rows below give T cell receptor beta chains drawn from one sample of a study of blood T cells in healthy people across ages. TCRdb processed the 5' RACE reads anew with MiXCR; each CDR3 protein has one entry. The table lists 600,000 to 650,000 distinct CDR3 sequences, 58% of them singletons, with over 30% in the top ten. The sequencing sample was made of blood. The receptors stem from a man aged 60 to 69 in good health. Both conserved end residues are part of each CDR3. A D gene is named only where the DNA matches it firmly. Some rows mark clone size as missing; the rest say once, few, many or name a class of expanded clone.

J	V	size	D	CDR3	DNA
TRBJ1-2	TRBV21-1	.	.	CASSPTQTGQGNYGYTF	TGTGCCAGCAGCCCAACCCAGACGGGACAGGGGAACTATGGCTACACCTTC
TRBJ2-7	TRBV29-1	few	.	CSVRQALYYEQYF	TGCAGCGTTCGACAGGCCCTCTATTACGAGCAGTACTTC
TRBJ2-7	TRBV29-1	few	.	CSVGVGRAYEQYF	TGCAGCGTTGGGGTCGGAAGGGCCTACGAGCAGTACTTC
TRBJ2-3	TRBV4-2	few	TRBD2	CASSQDLPSGGFGTDTQYF	TGTGCCAGCAGCCAAGATCTTCCTAGCGGGGGGTTTGGCACAGATACGCAGTATTTT
TRBJ1-6	TRBV28	few	.	CASSLEVSAPLHF	TGTGCCAGCAGTTTAGAGGTTTCTGCACCCCTCCACTTT
TRBJ2-2	TRBV14	.	.	CASSQAIVSGELFF	TGTGCCAGCAGCCAAGCTATAGTTAGCGGGGAGCTGTTTTTT
TRBJ2-5	TRBV5-5	few	.	CASSPWTEGETQYF	TGTGCCAGCAGCCCGTGGACCGAGGGAGAGACCCAGTACTTC
TRBJ1-2	TRBV6-6	.	TRBD1	CASSNRDRGYGYTF	TGTGCCAGCAGTAACCGGGACAGGGGTTATGGCTACACCTTC
TRBJ2-5	TRBV6-5	.	.	CASSTSTDQETQYF	TGTGCCAGCAGTACCTCGACGGACCAAGAGACCCAGTACTTC
TRBJ2-1	TRBV5-1	few	TRBD1	CASSRTGGLYNEQFF	TGCGCCAGCAGCAGAACAGGGGGCTTATACAATGAGCAGTTCTTC
TRBJ2-1	TRBV29-1	.	TRBD2	CSVASGSLFEQFF	TGCAGCGTGGCAAGCGGGAGCCTCTTTGAGCAGTTCTTC
TRBJ2-7	TRBV2	.	TRBD2	CASKLTSGGPHEQYF	TGTGCCAGCAAACTCACTAGCGGGGGGCCCCACGAGCAGTACTTC
TRBJ2-3	TRBV3-1	.	.	CASSQTGWDTQYF	TGTGCCAGCAGCCAAACAGGTTGGGATACGCAGTATTTT
TRBJ1-2	TRBV2	few	.	CASSESPGIGYTF	TGTGCCAGCAGTGAAAGCCCAGGGATTGGCTACACCTTC
TRBJ2-5	TRBV12-3/TRBV12-4	.	.	CASSFTIETQYF	TGTGCCAGCAGTTTTACCATAGAGACCCAGTACTTC
TRBJ2-1	TRBV4-1	.	TRBD2	CASSQVRAGGAVEQFF	TGCGCCAGCAGCCAAGTTCGAGCCGGGGGGGCCGTTGAGCAGTTCTTC
TRBJ1-5	TRBV15	.	.	CATSSDANQPQHF	TGTGCCACCAGCTCGGACGCAAATCAGCCCCAGCATTTT
TRBJ2-1	TRBV7-2	few	TRBD2	CASSPYSGGATSGFF	TGTGCCAGCAGCCCCTATAGCGGGGGGGCCACCTCAGGGTTCTTC
TRBJ2-7	TRBV5-1	.	TRBD1	CASSPQGVKNIRYF	TGCGCCAGCAGCCCTCAGGGGGTGAAAAACATTCGGTACTTC
TRBJ2-3	TRBV20-1	.	TRBD1	CSAPGQLYSTDTQYF	TGCAGTGCCCCGGGACAGCTTTATAGCACAGATACGCAGTATTTT
TRBJ2-7	TRBV9	few	.	CASSPSAGDGTYEQYF	TGTGCCAGCAGCCCGAGTGCAGGTGATGGGACCTACGAGCAGTACTTC
TRBJ2-3	TRBV3-1	.	TRBD2	CASSLTSGGAGDTQYF	TGTGCCAGCAGTCTGACTAGCGGGGGGGCAGGTGATACGCAGTATTTT
TRBJ1-5	TRBV12-3/TRBV12-4	few	.	CASTDNYSNQPQHF	TGTGCCAGCACCGACAACTATAGCAATCAGCCCCAGCATTTT
TRBJ1-2	TRBV6-1	.	TRBD1	CASNRGRFDYGYTF	TGTGCCAGCAACAGGGGCCGTTTTGACTATGGCTACACCTTC
TRBJ2-1	TRBV10-1	.	TRBD2	CASRPNTRGATRNEQFF	TGCGCCAGCAGACCCAACACGCGGGGGGCCACCCGCAATGAGCAGTTCTTC
TRBJ2-5	TRBV7-2	.	.	CASSLSGLGERYF	TGTGCCAGCAGCTTAAGTGGTTTGGGTGAAAGGTACTTC
TRBJ1-2	TRBV4-2	few	.	CASSQDVGANYGYTF	TGTGCCAGCAGCCAAGATGTAGGAGCTAACTATGGCTACACCTTC
TRBJ1-6	TRBV12-3/TRBV12-4	.	.	CASSYKGLSSYNSPLHF	TGTGCCAGCAGTTATAAGGGCCTTAGCTCCTATAATTCACCCCTCCACTTT
TRBJ2-7	TRBV27	once	.	CARSAFGEQYF	TGTGCCCGCAGTGCCTTTGGCGAGCAGTACTTC
TRBJ2-5	TRBV20-1	.	.	CSARDRVMGLETQYF	TGCAGTGCTAGGGACCGAGTGATGGGGCTAGAGACCCAGTACTTC
TRBJ2-7	TRBV6-2/TRBV6-3	few	TRBD2	CASSYSVRLAGISYEQYF	TGTGCCAGCAGTTACTCAGTGAGGCTAGCGGGAATCTCCTACGAGCAGTACTTC
TRBJ2-5	TRBV20-1	.	.	CSARGIQETQYF	TGCAGTGCTAGAGGGATCCAAGAGACCCAGTACTTC
TRBJ2-5	TRBV3-1	many	.	CASSQATSRGETQYF	TGCGCCAGCAGCCAAGCAACTAGCCGGGGGGAGACCCAGTACTTC
TRBJ2-1	TRBV3-1	once	TRBD2	CASSQDLAGGHYNEQFF	TGTGCCAGCAGCCAAGATTTAGCGGGGGGCCACTACAATGAGCAGTTCTTC
TRBJ1-1	TRBV6-2/TRBV6-3	.	.	CASSSQGTPTEAFF	TGTGCTAGCAGTAGCCAGGGGACCCCCACTGAAGCTTTCTTT
TRBJ1-1	TRBV12-3/TRBV12-4	few	.	CASSLAGPEAFF	TGTGCCAGCAGTTTGGCGGGCCCGGAAGCTTTCTTT
TRBJ1-1	TRBV29-1	.	.	CSVEGTANTEAFF	TGCAGCGTTGAAGGGACAGCGAACACTGAAGCTTTCTTT
TRBJ1-1	TRBV4-1	few	.	CASSQGEGVRNTEAFF	TGCGCCAGCAGCCAAGGGGAGGGGGTCCGGAACACTGAAGCTTTCTTT
TRBJ2-3	TRBV7-7	.	TRBD1	CASSLAFSSGGIDTQYF	TGTGCCAGCAGCTTAGCGTTTTCATCAGGGGGAATAGATACGCAGTATTTT
TRBJ2-5	TRBV2	many	TRBD2	CASSEGLAGGQETQYF	TGTGCCAGCAGCGAAGGACTAGCGGGGGGCCAAGAGACCCAGTACTTC
TRBJ2-1	TRBV7-9	.	TRBD1	CASSSGTGEDERFF	TGTGCCAGCAGCTCAGGGACAGGGGAGGATGAGCGGTTCTTC
TRBJ2-3	TRBV9	.	.	CASSVVSDTQYF	TGTGCCAGCAGCGTAGTTTCAGATACGCAGTATTTT
TRBJ2-1	TRBV7-7	.	.	CASSPGRGIDNEQFF	TGTGCCAGCAGCCCAGGCAGGGGAATTGACAATGAGCAGTTCTTC